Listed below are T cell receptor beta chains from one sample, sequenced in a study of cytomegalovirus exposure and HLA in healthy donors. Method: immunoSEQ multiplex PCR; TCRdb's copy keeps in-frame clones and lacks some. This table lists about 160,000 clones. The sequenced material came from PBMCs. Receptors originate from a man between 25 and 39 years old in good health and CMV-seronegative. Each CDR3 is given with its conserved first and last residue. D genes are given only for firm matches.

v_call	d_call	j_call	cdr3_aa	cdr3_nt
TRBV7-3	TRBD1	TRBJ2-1	CASSSPGQGANEQFF	TGTGCCAGCAGCTCCCCGGGACAGGGGGCCAATGAGCAGTTCTTC
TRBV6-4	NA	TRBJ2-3	CASSDYGGGSADTQYF	TGTGCCAGCAGTGACTACGGGGGCGGGAGCGCAGATACGCAGTATTTT
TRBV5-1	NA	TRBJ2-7	CASSLSQGSYDSYEQYF	TGCGCCAGCAGCTTGAGTCAGGGGTCCTACGACTCCTACGAGCAGTACTTC
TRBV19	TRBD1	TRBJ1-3	CASSIGPGQRSGNTIYF	TGTGCCAGTAGTATAGGTCCGGGACAGCGCTCTGGAAACACCATATATTTT
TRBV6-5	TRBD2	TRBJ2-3	CASSYTGLVTDTQYF	TGTGCCAGCAGTTACACCGGACTAGTCACAGATACGCAGTATTTT
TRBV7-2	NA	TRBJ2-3	CASSAVYRNTQYF	TGTGCCAGCAGCGCAGTTTATCGCAATACGCAGTATTTT
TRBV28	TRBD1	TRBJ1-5	CASSSPWDRGRRGNQPQHF	TGTGCCAGCAGTTCCCCCTGGGACAGGGGGCGGAGGGGCAATCAGCCCCAGCATTTT
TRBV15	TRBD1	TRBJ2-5	CATSRENRGRKTQYF	TGTGCCACCAGCAGGGAAAACAGGGGTCGGAAGACCCAGTACTTC
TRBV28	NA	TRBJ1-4	CASTPSGGKLFF	TGTGCCAGCACTCCCTCGGGGGGAAAACTGTTTTTT
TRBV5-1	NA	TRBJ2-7	CASSPSLTYEQYF	TGCGCCAGCAGCCCTAGCTTGACCTACGAGCAGTACTTC
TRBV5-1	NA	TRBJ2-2	CASSTLYNSGELFF	TGCGCCAGCAGCACCCTGTACAATTCCGGGGAGCTGTTTTTT
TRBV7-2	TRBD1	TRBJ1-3	CASSYPGQSFFSGNTIYF	TGTGCCAGCAGTTACCCGGGACAGTCCTTTTTCTCTGGAAACACCATATATTTT
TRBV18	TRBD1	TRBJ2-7	CASSLGQGVTYEQYF	TGTGCCAGCTCACTCGGACAGGGAGTAACCTACGAGCAGTACTTC
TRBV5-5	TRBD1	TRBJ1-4	CASSQPTGIEKLFF	TGTGCCAGCAGCCAACCGACAGGGATTGAAAAACTGTTTTTT
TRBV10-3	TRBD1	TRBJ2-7	CAAQPGQGVYEQYF	TGTGCCGCCCAACCGGGACAGGGGGTCTACGAGCAGTACTTC
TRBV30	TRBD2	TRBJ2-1	CAWSVGAGPSLEQFF	TGTGCCTGGAGTGTAGGAGCGGGACCTTCCTTGGAGCAGTTCTTC
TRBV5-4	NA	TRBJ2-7	CASSPYTGQEQYF	TGTGCCAGCAGCCCTTACACTGGGCAGGAGCAGTACTTC
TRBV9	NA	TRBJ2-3	CASSPRRGSSTDTQYF	TGTGCCAGCAGCCCCCGTAGGGGGTCTAGCACAGATACGCAGTATTTT
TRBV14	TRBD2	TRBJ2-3	CASSGTSGGPGTQYF	TGTGCCAGCAGCGGAACTAGCGGCGGTCCTGGTACGCAGTATTTT
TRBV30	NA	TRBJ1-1	CAWRRKGTTEAFF	TGTGCCTGGAGGCGGAAAGGAACCACTGAAGCTTTCTTT
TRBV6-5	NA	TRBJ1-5	CASSYGARGQPQHF	TGTGCCAGCAGTTACGGGGCGCGAGGTCAGCCCCAGCATTTT
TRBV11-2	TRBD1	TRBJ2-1	CASTGTGGVYNEQFF	TGTGCCAGTACGGGGACAGGGGGCGTCTACAATGAGCAGTTCTTC
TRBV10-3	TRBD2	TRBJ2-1	CAISSGRSSYNEQFF	TGTGCCATCAGTAGCGGGAGGAGCTCCTACAATGAGCAGTTCTTC
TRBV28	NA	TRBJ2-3	CASSSVTDTQYF	TGTGCCAGCAGTAGCGTCACAGATACGCAGTATTTT
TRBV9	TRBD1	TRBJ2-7	CASSARGSYEQYF	TGTGCCAGCAGCGCCAGGGGGTCCTACGAGCAGTACTTC
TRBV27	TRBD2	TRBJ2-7	CASSRGAYEQYF	TGTGCCAGCAGTCGGGGGGCCTACGAGCAGTACTTC
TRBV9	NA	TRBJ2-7	CASSVRGNSYEQYF	TGTGCCAGCAGCGTACGGGGGAACTCCTACGAGCAGTACTTC
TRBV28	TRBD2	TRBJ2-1	CASSTSGRAWNEQFF	TGTGCCAGCAGCACTAGCGGGAGGGCCTGGAATGAGCAGTTCTTC
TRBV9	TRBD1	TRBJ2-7	CASSGTGASYEQYF	TGTGCCAGCAGCGGGACAGGGGCCTCCTACGAGCAGTACTTC
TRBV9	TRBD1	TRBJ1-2	CASSEGQSRYGYTF	TGTGCCAGCAGCGAGGGACAGAGCAGGTATGGCTACACCTTC